The 24 T cell receptor beta chains given below trace back to one sample, sequenced in a study of T cell responses to AZD1222 COVID-19 vaccine. Clones were read by immunoSEQ multiplex PCR, and TCRdb kept only the in-frame ones, dropping some. The sample comprises some 100,000 clones, about 86% of which are singletons, and approximately 3% rests with the top ten. The sequencing here drew on peripheral blood, taken on day 0 of AZD1222 vaccination. Receptors were obtained from an adult in good health.

With regard to this clone: Other DNA sequences in this specimen translate into the identical CDR3. The chain has TRBV5-1 and TRBJ2-3; D tentatively reads TRBD1 or TRBD2 (5 bases each). The CDR3 length is 13 residues. CDR1 and CDR2 (germline): SGHRS, YFSETQ. V dropped 0 bases and J dropped 3 bases, with 5 bases sitting between them. CDR3 DNA sequence: TGCGCCAGCAGCTTGGGGGGGACAGATACGCAGTATTTT. Protein: CASSLGGTDTQYF.

V is TRBV27 and J is TRBJ1-5, with TRBD1 matching 7 bases. The CDR3 has 17 amino acids. The germline gives CDR1 MNHEY, CDR2 SMNVEV (reference sequence). Trimming at V came to 4 bases and at J to 1 base, leaving 10 bases not matched to a gene. CDR3 in amino acids: CASSWDLPGQSNQPQHF. Written as DNA, the CDR3 is TGTGCCAGCAGTTGGGACCTTCCGGGACAGAGCAATCAGCCCCAGCATTTT.

The V and J genes are TRBV30 and TRBJ1-2; no clear D gene. The V end was cut by 1 base, the J end by 1 base, with 7 bases between. This CDR3 contains 13 residues. Germline CDR1 and CDR2: GTSNPN and SVGIG (reference sequence). In DNA, the CDR3 is TGTGCCTGGAGTGAGGGCAGTAACTATGGCTACACCTTC. This translates into CAWSEGSNYGYTF.

The chain carries TRBV6-2 or TRBV6-3 and TRBJ2-1; 8 nucleotides agree with TRBD2. Trimming cost V 0 bases and J 4 bases; bases outside gene matches: 11. The CDR3 length is 18 residues. CDR1 MNHEY and CDR2 SVGEGT come from the germline V gene. The CDR3 protein is CASSYSRGSGALYNEQFF. DNA for the CDR3: TGTGCCAGCAGTTACTCGAGGGGTAGCGGGGCTTTGTACAATGAGCAGTTCTTC.

The chain recombines TRBV6-6 with TRBJ2-1, with 9 bases matching TRBD2. The CDR3 loop spans 15 amino acids. J was trimmed by 4 bases and V by 8 bases; bases with no gene match: 9. Germline values: CDR1 MNHNY, CDR2 SVGAGI (reference sequence). In nucleotides, the CDR3 is TGTGCCAGCCTTAGCGGGGGCTCGGTTTACAATGAGCAGTTCTTC. It encodes CASLSGGSVYNEQFF.

This chain connects TRBV7-9 to TRBJ1-1; D gene uncertain. V was trimmed by 4 bases and J by 0 bases, leaving 6 bases between them. CDR3 size: 13 residues. Looked up from germline, CDR1 is SEHNR and CDR2 is FQNEAQ (reference sequence). As DNA, the CDR3 is TGTGCCAGCAGCTCCGGTCTGAACACTGAAGCTTTCTTT. It is translated as CASSSGLNTEAFF.

The chain combines TRBV23-1 with TRBJ1-6; D unresolved. TRBV23-1 is an ORF, with its function uncertain. The V gene lost 1 base and the J gene lost 11 bases, with 12 bases spanning the gap. The length of the CDR3 is 14 residues. CDR3 protein: CASSQYPNVAPLHF. For the CDR3, the DNA is TGCGCCAGCAGTCAATATCCTAACGTAGCACCCCTCCACTTT.

The chain carries TRBV6-6 and TRBJ1-2; perhaps TRBD1 as D (5 bases). The CDR3 spans 13 residues. V lost 3 bases and J 12 bases, leaving 17 bases between the germline ends. Germline V gene data show CDR1 as MNHNY and CDR2 as SVGAGI (reference sequence). CDR3 sequence reads: CASSYDSLTMDTF. CDR3 nucleotides: TGTGCCAGCAGTTATGACAGCCTAACTATGGACACCTTC.

The gene calls are TRBV15 and TRBJ1-1, with 7 bases lining up with TRBD1. V lost 2 bases to trimming and J lost 2 bases; unmatched junction nucleotides: 5. CDR1 and CDR2 (germline): LNHNV, YYDKDF (reference sequence). The CDR3 is made up of 15 amino acids. Here the CDR3 DNA reads TGTGCCACCAGCAGATCCAGACAGGGAAACACTGAAGCTTTCTTT. This gives the protein CATSRSRQGNTEAFF.

The chain combines TRBV5-1 with TRBJ1-5; the D is unclear. Germline CDR1 reads SGHRS; CDR2 reads YFSETQ. CDR3 length: 13 amino acids. Trimming cost V 0 bases and J 5 bases, with 6 bases left between them. This CDR3 is CASSLAADQPQHF. The CDR3, as DNA: TGCGCCAGCAGCTTGGCGGCGGATCAGCCCCAGCATTTT.

The chain couples TRBV9 to TRBJ2-1, with a weak D call TRBD2 (7 bases). CDR1 is SGDLS and CDR2 is YYNGEE in the germline V gene. V was pared by 4 bases and J by 7 bases, with 12 bases between. This CDR3 is built from 13 residues. The DNA of the CDR3 is TGTGCCAGCAGCTCGCGGGGGCGGAATGAGCAGTTCTTC. Protein: CASSSRGRNEQFF.

This chain links TRBV3-1 (or the pseudogene TRBV3-2) with TRBJ2-3; D is perhaps TRBD1 (5 bases). The CDR3 totals 14 residues. Germline assignment: CDR1 LGHDT and CDR2 YNNKEL (reference sequence). V dropped 1 base and J dropped 4 bases, with 9 bases sitting between them. CDR3 in amino acids: CASSQVEQADTQYF. CDR3 sequence (DNA): TGTGCCAGCAGCCAAGTAGAACAGGCAGATACGCAGTATTTT.

The rearrangement uses TRBV18 and TRBJ1-5; 8 bases are a match to TRBD1. Losses at the gene ends were 4 bases for V and 1 base for J; bases not matched to a gene: 6. CDR3 size: 16 residues. Germline CDR1 KGHSH, CDR2 LQKENI. The CDR3 DNA follows: TGTGCCAGCTCACTTAAGGACAGGGAGAGCAATCAGCCCCAGCATTTT. Its protein is CASSLKDRESNQPQHF.

This chain connects TRBV20-1 to TRBJ1-1; D is possibly TRBD1 (5 bases). There are 11 residues in the CDR3. Germline CDR1 is DFQATT and CDR2 is SNEGSKA (reference sequence). The V end was cut by 5 bases, the J end by 7 bases, with 11 bases between. CDR3 nucleotides: TGCAGTGCTCCGGAGACAGTTGAAGCTTTCTTT. This encodes CSAPETVEAFF.

J is TRBJ2-1 and V is TRBV18, with D hard to call. The CDR3 contains 12 residues. Trimming cost V 6 bases and J 6 bases, with 9 bases left between them. Germline CDR1 KGHSH, CDR2 LQKENI. The CDR3 spells CASSSYGNEQFF. CDR3 nucleotides: TGTGCCAGCTCTTCGTACGGCAATGAGCAGTTCTTC.

The chain links TRBV10-3 to TRBJ2-3; 13 bases fit TRBD2. The junction had 2 bases not matched to a gene; V was cut back by 5 bases and J by 3 bases. CDR1 is ENHRY, CDR2 SYGVKD, per germline. CDR3 size: 15 residues. The CDR3 region is CAISTSGGATDTQYF. DNA of the CDR3: TGTGCCATCAGTACTAGCGGGGGGGCAACAGATACGCAGTATTTT.

The chain uses TRBV30 and TRBJ1-3; 7 bases are a match to TRBD1. The germline V gene has CDR1 GTSNPN and CDR2 SVGIG (reference sequence). The CDR3 spans 17 residues. V lost 2 bases to trimming and J lost 2 bases; unmatched junction nucleotides: 12. This CDR3 reads CAWSPGGNLRPGNTIYF. In DNA, the CDR3 is TGTGCCTGGAGTCCAGGGGGGAACCTACGTCCTGGAAACACCATATATTTT.

The chain carries TRBV5-6 and TRBJ1-1; 8 nucleotides line up with TRBD1. The length of the CDR3 is 14 residues. V trimming: 4 bases; J trimming: 5 bases; junction bases outside the gene matches: 7. Germline loops: CDR1 SGHDT, CDR2 YYEEEE. In DNA, the CDR3 is TGTGCCAGCAGCGCAAGACAGGGGAAAACTGAAGCTTTCTTT. It is translated as CASSARQGKTEAFF. The full variable domain, in which reference TRBV5-6 and TRBJ1-1 provide the parts outside the CDR3, is DAGVTQSPTHLIKTRGQQVTLRCSPKSGHDTVSWYQQALGQGPQFIFQYYEEEERQRGNFPDRFSGHQFPNYSSELNVNALLLGDSALYLCASSARQGKTEAFFGQGTRLTVV.

This clone was observed once. The chain uses TRBV28 and TRBJ1-3, with D uncertain. The CDR3 totals 14 residues. The V end lost 7 bases, the J end lost 3 bases, and 13 bases lay between the germline ends. CDR1 is MDHEN and CDR2 is SYDVKM in the germline V gene. CDR3 residues: CASIRAGVGNTIYF. The CDR3 DNA reads as TGTGCCAGCATAAGGGCGGGAGTTGGAAACACCATATATTTT.

This chain connects TRBV29-1 to TRBJ2-4, with 8 bases fitting TRBD1. Germline values: CDR1 SQVTM, CDR2 ANQGSEA. CDR3 length equals 12 residues. V lost 6 bases, J lost 7 bases, and 5 bases stayed unmatched. The CDR3 here is CSVRTGRNIQYF. DNA for the CDR3: TGCAGCGTCCGGACAGGGAGGAACATTCAGTACTTC.

The rearrangement joins TRBV2 to TRBJ1-4, with D hard to call. The CDR3 length is 15 residues. V was cut by 4 bases and J by 7 bases, with 16 bases left in between. CDR1 is SNHLY, CDR2 FYNNEI, per germline. CDR3 DNA: TGTGCCAGCAGTGTGTCTGGTACTCGGGGTGAAAAACTGTTTTTT. It is translated as CASSVSGTRGEKLFF. The full variable domain, completed using reference TRBV2 and TRBJ1-4, is EPEVTQTPSHQVTQMGQEVILRCVPISNHLYFYWYRQILGQKVEFLVSFYNNEISEKSEIFDDQFSVERPDGSNFTLKIRSTKLEDSAMYFCASSVSGTRGEKLFFGSGTQLSVL.

The chain joins TRBV7-9 to TRBJ2-7; D not resolved. The germline gives CDR1 SEHNR, CDR2 FQNEAQ (reference sequence). The germline V and J ends were trimmed by 3 bases and 7 bases, with 7 bases remaining between them. There are 11 residues in the CDR3. CDR3 sequence (DNA): TGTGCCAGCAGCTTTGTCGGGGAGCAGTACTTC. Translation gives CASSFVGEQYF.

This rearrangement joins TRBV24-1 to TRBJ1-5; the D is unclear. Trimming took off 5 bases at V and 4 bases at J, with 8 bases between the two ends. The CDR3 length is 13 residues. Germline CDR1 KGHDR, CDR2 SFDVKD. CDR3 residues: CATSGGGNQPQHF. CDR3 in DNA: TGTGCCACCAGTGGGGGAGGGAATCAGCCCCAGCATTTT.

The genes are TRBV5-1 and TRBJ2-2; D is unclear. In germline, CDR1 is SGHRS, CDR2 YFSETQ. Trimming left V 0 bases short and J 6 bases short, with 12 bases between. The CDR3 covers 15 residues. CDR3 DNA: TGCGCCAGCAGCTTGGGGGGTAGACCGCCCGGGGAGCTGTTTTTT. It encodes CASSLGGRPPGELFF.